Presented here are 5 T cell receptor beta chains from one specimen sequenced in a study of CD8 T cells in ankylosing spondylitis (TCRdb year 2017). The library was made by 5' RACE. These reads were obtained on an Illumina HiSeq 2500. Clones were called with MiXCR by TCRdb after fastp trimmed the public reads at Q25, and only in-frame beta chains were retained. Each CDR3 protein gets just one entry, which takes the most common genes and DNA from the rows behind it. For this sample there are 250,000 to 400,000 distinct CDR3 sequences; around a tenth appear just once. The ten largest clones represent roughly a tenth of the sample. The sequencing sample was made of blood, either unsorted or a sorted T cell fraction (not recorded which). These receptors were obtained from a female donor with ankylosing spondylitis or in good health (not recorded which).

This clonotype was found many times. The V and J genes are TRBV20-1 and TRBJ1-3; a weak D match, TRBD1 (6 bases). CDR3 length equals 14 residues. CDR1 and CDR2 from the germline V gene are DFQATT and SNEGSKA (reference sequence). Deletions cut 5 bases from V and 2 bases from J, with 13 bases between. CDR3 in amino acids: CSAARDNTGNTIYF. CDR3 sequence (DNA): TGCAGTGCTGCCCGGGACAACACTGGAAACACCATATATTTT.

The table lists this clonotype with many counts. This chain links TRBV28 with TRBJ1-5; D is undetermined. This CDR3 has 12 amino acids. CDR1 is MDHEN and CDR2 is SYDVKM in the germline V gene. The V gene lost 7 bases and the J gene lost 9 bases, with 13 bases spanning the gap. CDR3 residues: CASNGGVRPQHF. DNA of the CDR3: TGTGCCAGCAACGGAGGCGTAAGGCCCCAGCATTTT.

Comments on this clonotype: An end of the junction does not agree with germline; a read error may underlie this. V gene TRBV5-5 combines with J gene TRBJ1-1; TRBD1 matches at 7 bases. The CDR3 sequence is 15 residues long. Germline CDR1 reads SGHKS; CDR2 reads YYEKEE (reference sequence). The chain's CDR3 is CASSPLTGMNTEVFF. Written as DNA, the CDR3 is TGTGCCAGCAGCCCCCTGACAGGGATGAACACTGAAGTTTTCTTT.

This clonotype has ten or more counts. This chain connects TRBV6-1 to TRBJ1-6; D is ambiguous. The germline V gene encodes CDR1 MNHNS and CDR2 SASEGT. There are 12 residues in the CDR3. V was pared by 7 bases and J by 10 bases, with 11 bases between. The CDR3 reads CASTEGNSPLHF. CDR3 nucleotides: TGTGCCAGCACGGAAGGCAACTCACCCCTCCACTTT.

The table lists this clonotype with many counts. The rearrangement uses TRBV7-2 and TRBJ2-3; D is uncertain. V gave up 5 bases and J gave up 6 bases, with 12 bases separating them. Germline CDR1 is SGHTA and CDR2 is FQGNSA. The CDR3 has 13 amino acids. The CDR3 loop reads CASSPNRADTQYF. The CDR3 DNA reads TGTGCCAGCAGCCCAAATCGTGCGGATACGCAGTATTTT.